The 32 T cell receptor beta chains given below trace back to one sample, sequenced in a study of T cells after yellow fever vaccination. TCRdb itself ran the 5' RACE reads through MiXCR, one entry per CDR3 protein. The sample comprises around 120,000 distinct CDR3 sequences, about 15% of which are singletons, and approximately 39% rests with the top ten. Material: CD8+ T cells sorted from PBMCs, obtained 5 days after the yellow fever booster vaccination. The origin of the receptors is a man younger than 30 who received the YFV17D yellow fever vaccine.

V and J are TRBV12-3 or TRBV12-4 and TRBJ2-7; D may match TRBD1 or TRBD2 (5 bases each). The CDR3 consists of 15 residues. The V end was cut by 5 bases, the J end by 7 bases, with 21 bases between. The CDR3 sequence: CASSLAGDLSGEQYF. In nucleotides, the CDR3 is TGTGCCAGCAGTCTCGCCGGGGACCTCAGTGGGGAGCAGTACTTC.

This clonotype has just a few counts. The chain is built from TRBV12-5 and TRBJ2-1; D gene unclear. V lost 2 bases to trimming and J lost 0 bases, with 11 bases between them. This CDR3 is built from 16 residues. Germline CDR1 reads LGHNT; CDR2 reads FRNRAP. CDR3 nucleotides: TGTGCTAGTGGTTTGACTCGGGCCCACTCCTACAATGAGCAGTTCTTC. This sequence encodes CASGLTRAHSYNEQFF.

The genes are TRBV7-9 and TRBJ2-3; tentative D call: TRBD2 (6 bases). This CDR3 region has 17 residues. CDR1 and CDR2 from the germline V gene are SEHNR and FQNEAQ (reference sequence). The ends were cut back, 2 bases at V and 3 bases at J, with 18 bases in the middle. CDR3 loop: CASSLSIAGPTTDTQYF. DNA of the CDR3: TGTGCCAGCAGCTTAAGTATCGCGGGACCCACGACAGATACGCAGTATTTT.

The table lists this clonotype with many counts. The V and J genes are TRBV3-1 and TRBJ2-1; no clear D gene. The CDR3 runs 16 residues. The germline V and J ends were trimmed by 0 bases and 0 bases, with 9 bases remaining between them. Germline V CDR1 and CDR2: LGHDT, YNNKEL (reference sequence). For the CDR3, the DNA is TGTGCCAGCAGCCAAGATCGCGGAAGCTCCTACAATGAGCAGTTCTTC. Protein sequence: CASSQDRGSSYNEQFF.

This clonotype was observed a handful of times. The chain recombines TRBV10-3 with TRBJ2-5; D not certain. Germline loops: CDR1 ENHRY, CDR2 SYGVKD. Deletions cut 2 bases from V and 2 bases from J, with 12 bases between. The CDR3 consists of 15 residues. CDR3 DNA: TGTGCCATCAGTGAGGGCTCGTCGAGACAAGAGACCCAGTACTTC. This translates into CAISEGSSRQETQYF.

The chain employs TRBV12-3 or TRBV12-4 and TRBJ1-5; a possible D gene is TRBD1 (6 bases). Between the trimmed V and J ends, which lost 2 bases and 5 bases, there was a span of 13 bases. The CDR3 consists of 15 residues. The DNA for the CDR3 is TGTGCCAGCAGTTTATTGCCAGGGGTTGATCAGCCCCAGCATTTT. Protein: CASSLLPGVDQPQHF.

V gene TRBV12-3 or TRBV12-4 combines with J gene TRBJ2-2; D unresolved. The CDR3 is made up of 14 amino acids. Trimming cost V 5 bases and J 2 bases, with 9 bases left between them. In DNA, the CDR3 is TGTGCCAGCAGTCGGTCGGTTAACACCGGGGAGCTGTTTTTT. It translates to CASSRSVNTGELFF.

In its sample, this clonotype was seen a few times. The chain combines TRBV4-3 with TRBJ1-5; possibly TRBD1 for D (5 bases). With 0 bases removed from V and 1 base from J, the gap between germline ends came to 13 bases. The V gene's germline CDR1 is LGHNA and CDR2 YSLEER. The CDR3 spans 17 residues. The CDR3 protein is CASSQDRHKGSNQPQHF. The CDR3 nucleotides are TGCGCCAGCAGCCAAGATCGCCACAAGGGGAGCAATCAGCCCCAGCATTTT.

This clonotype was detected a few times. V usage is TRBV19 and J usage is TRBJ2-1; 7 bases fit TRBD2. After removal of 1 base from V and 6 bases from J, the junction contained 6 bases not matched to a gene. Per germline, CDR1 LNHDA and CDR2 SQIVND (reference sequence). The CDR3 runs 15 residues. CDR3 region: CASSIGSSGVNEQFF. DNA of the CDR3: TGTGCCAGTAGTATAGGGTCTAGCGGAGTCAATGAGCAGTTCTTC. Based on the CDR3 plus reference TRBV19 and TRBJ2-1, the full variable domain is DGGITQSPKYLFRKEGQNVTLSCEQNLNHDAMYWYRQDPGQGLRLIYYSQIVNDFQKGDIAEGYSVSREKKESFPLTVTSAQKNPTAFYLCASSIGSSGVNEQFFGPGTRLTVL.

The V and J genes are TRBV4-3 and TRBJ2-5; TRBD2 might be the D (5 bases). This CDR3 contains 14 residues. V was shortened by 0 bases and J by 5 bases, with 10 bases between the two germline ends. Looked up from germline, CDR1 is LGHNA and CDR2 is YSLEER. The CDR3 DNA sequence: TGCGCCAGCAGCCAAGATAAAGGGAGTGAGACCCAGTACTTC. Residues: CASSQDKGSETQYF.

In this sample, this clonotype turned up a few times. The chain combines TRBV7-9 with TRBJ2-1, with D hard to call. V lost 3 bases and J lost 6, with 9 bases in between. Germline V CDR1 and CDR2: SEHNR, FQNEAQ (reference sequence). CDR3 size: 13 residues. As DNA, the CDR3 is TGTGCCAGCAGCTTGGGTTGGTCCAATGAGCAGTTCTTC. It is translated as CASSLGWSNEQFF.

The chain couples TRBV7-6 to TRBJ2-5; 7 nucleotides match TRBD2. V shed 0 bases and J 1 base; nucleotides not matched to a gene: 5. Germline CDR1 SGHVS, CDR2 FNYEAQ. The CDR3 runs 16 residues. The CDR3, as DNA: TGTGCCAGCAGCTTAGCGGTCGGGGGGTTCCAAGAGACCCAGTACTTC. The encoded protein is CASSLAVGGFQETQYF.

The chain has TRBV4-3 and TRBJ1-1, with a possible D match to TRBD1 (5 bases). CDR1 LGHNA and CDR2 YSLEER come from the germline V gene. This CDR3 comprises 19 residues. With 0 bases removed from V and 3 bases from J, the gap between germline ends came to 23 bases. The CDR3 protein is CASSQDPPRGYRRDTEAFF. The CDR3, as DNA: TGCGCCAGCAGCCAAGATCCCCCCCGGGGTTACAGGAGGGACACTGAAGCTTTCTTT.

The chain recombines TRBV4-3 with TRBJ1-3, with 10 bases matching TRBD1. The CDR3 is 14 residues long. The germline V gene has CDR1 LGHNA and CDR2 YSLEER. J gave up 9 bases and V 3 bases, and 5 bases lay outside the gene matches. Here the CDR3 DNA reads TGCGCCAGCAGCCAGGGGACAGGGGACGGCACCATATATTTT. Protein: CASSQGTGDGTIYF.

The chain couples TRBV6-5 to TRBJ2-1; D call uncertain. The germline CDR1 and CDR2 sequences are MNHEY and SVGAGI. V dropped 6 bases and J dropped 0 bases, with 12 bases sitting between them. This CDR3 is built from 15 residues. CDR3 amino acids: CASSFRLSSYNEQFF. CDR3 nucleotides: TGTGCCAGCAGCTTCAGGCTGAGCTCCTACAATGAGCAGTTCTTC.

The chain employs TRBV7-6 and TRBJ1-5; 7 bases fit TRBD1. Looked up from germline, CDR1 is SGHVS and CDR2 is FNYEAQ. V lost 2 bases, J lost 6 bases, and 7 bases stayed unmatched. The CDR3 has 15 residues. The CDR3 nucleotides read TGTGCCAGCAGCTTATACAGGGGCGTCGTTCAGCCCCAGCATTTT. It specifies CASSLYRGVVQPQHF.

This clonotype was seen more than once but under ten times. The CDR3 DNA sequence: TGTGCCAGCAGTTCCCCCAGGACGAAAGAGCAGTACGTC. It is translated as CASSSPRTKEQYV. V gene TRBV6-6 combines with J gene TRBJ2-7; D ambiguous. V gave up 4 bases and J gave up 7 bases, with 14 bases separating them. The CDR3 runs to 13 residues. Per the germline V gene, CDR1 is MNHNY and CDR2 is SVGAGI (reference sequence).

The chain has TRBV4-3 and TRBJ2-3; D is perhaps TRBD2 (5 bases). Trimming left V 0 bases short and J 2 bases short, with 15 bases between. Germline V gene data show CDR1 as LGHNA and CDR2 as YSLEER. This CDR3 is 17 amino acids long. CDR3: CASSQESPDYYTDTQYF. The CDR3 DNA is TGCGCCAGCAGCCAAGAATCCCCTGACTACTACACAGATACGCAGTATTTT.

This sequence joins TRBV9 and TRBJ1-4; maybe TRBD1 (5 bases). Trimming took off 1 base at V and 2 bases at J, with 6 bases between the two ends. Looked up from germline, CDR1 is SGDLS and CDR2 is YYNGEE. The CDR3 length is 14 residues. CDR3 loop: CASSVWGTNEKLFF. The DNA of the CDR3 is TGTGCCAGCAGCGTATGGGGGACTAATGAAAAACTGTTTTTT.

This clonotype was observed a handful of times. Here the CDR3 reads CASSSGTVSTDTQYF. CDR3 nucleotides: TGTGCCAGCAGTTCCGGGACAGTTAGCACAGATACGCAGTATTTT. The V gene is TRBV6-5, the J gene TRBJ2-3; 7 positions agree with TRBD1. This CDR3 has 15 residues. Germline loops: CDR1 MNHEY, CDR2 SVGAGI. V lost 4 bases, J lost 0 bases, and 4 bases stayed unmatched.

This clonotype was detected only a few times. This chain connects TRBV18 to TRBJ2-2; D remains ambiguous. Looked up from germline, CDR1 is KGHSH and CDR2 is LQKENI. The germline V and J ends were trimmed by 3 bases and 10 bases, with 21 bases remaining between them. The CDR3 totals 16 residues. The CDR3 nucleotides are TGTGCCAGCTCACCGGATCCGGGTCTACTTCGTGTGGAGCTGTTTTTT. The encoded protein is CASSPDPGLLRVELFF.

This clonotype turned up a few times. CDR3 amino acids: CASSGTWSGGRDTQYF. CDR3 coding DNA: TGTGCCAGCAGTGGAACCTGGAGCGGGGGGAGAGATACGCAGTATTTT. The chain has TRBV2 and TRBJ2-3, with TRBD2 matching 9 bases. The CDR3 has 16 amino acids. Germline CDR1 SNHLY, CDR2 FYNNEI. The V segment lost 4 bases and the J segment 5 bases; nucleotides outside the gene matches: 10. The variable domain in full, with the rest retrieved from reference TRBV2 and TRBJ2-3, is EPEVTQTPSHQVTQMGQEVILRCVPISNHLYFYWYRQILGQKVEFLVSFYNNEISEKSEIFDDQFSVERPDGSNFTLKIRSTKLEDSAMYFCASSGTWSGGRDTQYFGPGTRLTVL.

This clonotype was seen more than once but under ten times. This chain links TRBV12-5 with TRBJ2-7; D not certain. This CDR3 spans 12 amino acids. Germline lookup yields CDR1 LGHNT and CDR2 FRNRAP. Trimming took 2 bases from V and 7 from J, leaving 9 bases between them. CDR3 loop: CASGLLPREQYF. In DNA form, the CDR3 reads TGTGCTAGTGGTTTGCTCCCCAGGGAGCAGTACTTC.

This clonotype showed up many times. This chain's CDR3 is CASRPGVAWELFF. The CDR3 DNA reads as TGTGCCAGTAGACCGGGGGTAGCCTGGGAGCTGTTTTTT. This chain connects TRBV7-8 to TRBJ2-2, with D perhaps matching TRBD2 (6 bases). The CDR3 length is 13 residues. Germline lookup yields CDR1 SGHVS and CDR2 FQNEAQ. V shed 9 bases and J shed 9 bases, with 17 bases lying between them.

The chain links TRBV6-6 to TRBJ1-5; D is uncertain. The germline V and J ends were trimmed by 3 bases and 0 bases, with 9 bases remaining between them. This CDR3 contains 15 residues. Germline CDR1 reads MNHNY; CDR2 reads SVGAGI (reference sequence). CDR3 DNA: TGTGCCAGCAGTTATAGGAGGGTTAGCAATCAGCCCCAGCATTTT. It encodes CASSYRRVSNQPQHF.

The rearrangement links TRBV7-9 to TRBJ2-7; D remains unclear. From germline, CDR1 is SEHNR and CDR2 FQNEAQ (reference sequence). Trimming left V 4 bases short and J 4 bases short, with 17 bases between. This CDR3 contains 15 residues. The CDR3 loop reads CASSSHGKGLYEQYV. The CDR3 region has the DNA TGTGCCAGCAGCTCGCACGGAAAAGGGTTGTACGAGCAGTACGTC.

The chain employs TRBV6-2 or TRBV6-3 and TRBJ1-5, with 8 bases fitting TRBD1. The CDR3 sequence is 16 residues long. From germline, CDR1 is MNHEY and CDR2 SVGEGT. Unmatched junction bases numbered 12, after V lost 8 bases and J lost 3 bases. This CDR3 is CASSESDRAYNQPQHF. CDR3 DNA: TGTGCCAGCTCAGAGTCGGACAGGGCCTACAATCAGCCCCAGCATTTT.

Only a few counts were recorded for this clonotype. V is TRBV7-9 and J is TRBJ2-3; TRBD2 might be the D (6 bases). The ends were cut back, 5 bases at V and 5 bases at J, with 11 bases in the middle. The CDR3 length is 13 residues. Germline V gene sequence: CDR1 SEHNR, CDR2 FQNEAQ (reference sequence). The CDR3 is CASSAGGRDTQYF. The DNA for the CDR3 is TGTGCCAGCAGCGCCGGGGGACGAGATACGCAGTATTTT.

This clonotype was detected ten times or more. The chain couples TRBV4-2 to TRBJ2-1; a possible D gene is TRBD2 (7 bases). Between the trimmed V and J ends, which lost 8 bases and 5 bases, there was a span of 22 bases. CDR1 and CDR2 from the germline V gene are LGHNA and YNFKEQ. This CDR3 region has 16 residues. The CDR3 region is CASVPRAGGPDNEQFF. CDR3 in DNA: TGTGCCAGCGTCCCCCGGGCCGGGGGGCCAGACAATGAGCAGTTCTTC.

V and J are TRBV6-2 or TRBV6-3 and TRBJ2-1, with D hard to call. Trimming shortened V by 7 bases and J by 4 bases, and 5 bases separated the two germline ends. Germline CDR1 is MNHEY and CDR2 is SVGEGT. The CDR3 has 11 amino acids. The chain's CDR3 is CASTTYNEQFF. The CDR3 nucleotides read TGTGCCAGCACCACATACAATGAGCAGTTCTTC.

In this sample, this clonotype turned up a few times. V usage is TRBV7-2 and J usage is TRBJ2-1; 9 bases are a match to TRBD2. Trimming cost V 4 bases and J 2 bases; bases outside gene matches: 6. CDR1 is SGHTA and CDR2 is FQGNSA in the germline V gene. CDR3 length: 16 amino acids. CDR3 in DNA: TGTGCCAGCAGCTCCGGCGCGGGGGGGCCCTACAATGAGCAGTTCTTC. This codes for CASSSGAGGPYNEQFF.

This clonotype has more than one count but fewer than ten. The chain has TRBV20-1 and TRBJ1-6, with a tentative D call TRBD1 (6 bases). V lost 0 bases to trimming and J lost 3 bases, with 12 bases between them. CDR1 DFQATT and CDR2 SNEGSKA come from the germline V gene (reference sequence). The CDR3 runs to 16 residues. The CDR3 sequence: CSARDVVQGYNSPLHF. Written as DNA, the CDR3 is TGCAGTGCTAGAGATGTGGTACAGGGCTATAATTCACCCCTCCACTTT.